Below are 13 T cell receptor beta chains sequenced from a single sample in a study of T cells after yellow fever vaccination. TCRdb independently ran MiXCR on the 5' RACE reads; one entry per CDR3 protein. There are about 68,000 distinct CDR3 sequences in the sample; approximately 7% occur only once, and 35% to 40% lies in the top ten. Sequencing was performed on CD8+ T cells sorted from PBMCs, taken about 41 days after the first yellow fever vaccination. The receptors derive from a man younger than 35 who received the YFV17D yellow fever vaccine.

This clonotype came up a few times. The CDR3 loop reads CASSHETGPSYEQYF. As DNA, the CDR3 is TGTGCCAGCAGCCATGAGACAGGGCCGTCCTACGAGCAGTACTTC. The genes are TRBV4-2 and TRBJ2-7, with 7 positions matching TRBD1. The CDR3 loop spans 15 amino acids. V gave up 3 bases and J gave up 1 base; unmatched junction bases: 6. The germline gives CDR1 LGHNA, CDR2 YNFKEQ.

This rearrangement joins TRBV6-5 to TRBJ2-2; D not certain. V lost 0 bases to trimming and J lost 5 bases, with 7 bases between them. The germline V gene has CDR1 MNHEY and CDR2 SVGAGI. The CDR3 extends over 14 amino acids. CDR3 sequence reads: CASSYSLETGELFF. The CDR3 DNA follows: TGTGCCAGCAGTTACTCTTTGGAAACCGGGGAGCTGTTTTTT.

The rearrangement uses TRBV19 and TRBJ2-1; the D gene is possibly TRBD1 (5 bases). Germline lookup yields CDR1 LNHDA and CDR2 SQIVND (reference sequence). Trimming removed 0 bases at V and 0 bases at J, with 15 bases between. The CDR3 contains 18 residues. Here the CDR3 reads CASSIDRPGSSSYNEQFF. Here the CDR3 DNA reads TGTGCCAGTAGTATAGATCGCCCAGGGTCAAGCTCCTACAATGAGCAGTTCTTC.

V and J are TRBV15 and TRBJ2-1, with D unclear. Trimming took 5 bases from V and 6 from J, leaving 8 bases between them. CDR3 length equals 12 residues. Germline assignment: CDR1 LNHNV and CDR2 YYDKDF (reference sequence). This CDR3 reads CATSGQANEQFF. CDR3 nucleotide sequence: TGTGCCACCAGCGGTCAAGCCAATGAGCAGTTCTTC.

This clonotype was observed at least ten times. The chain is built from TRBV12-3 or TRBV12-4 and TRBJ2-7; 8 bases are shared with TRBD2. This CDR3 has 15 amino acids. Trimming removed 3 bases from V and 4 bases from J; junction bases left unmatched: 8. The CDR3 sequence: CASSFPGLGVYEQYF. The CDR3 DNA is TGTGCCAGCAGTTTCCCGGGACTAGGGGTATACGAGCAGTACTTC.

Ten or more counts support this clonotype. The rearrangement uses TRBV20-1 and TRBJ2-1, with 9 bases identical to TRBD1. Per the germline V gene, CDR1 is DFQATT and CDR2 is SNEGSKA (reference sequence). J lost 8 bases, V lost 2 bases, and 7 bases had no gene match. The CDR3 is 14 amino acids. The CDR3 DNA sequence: TGCAGTGCTAGACACGCGGACAGGGGATATGAGCAGTTCTTC. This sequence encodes CSARHADRGYEQFF.

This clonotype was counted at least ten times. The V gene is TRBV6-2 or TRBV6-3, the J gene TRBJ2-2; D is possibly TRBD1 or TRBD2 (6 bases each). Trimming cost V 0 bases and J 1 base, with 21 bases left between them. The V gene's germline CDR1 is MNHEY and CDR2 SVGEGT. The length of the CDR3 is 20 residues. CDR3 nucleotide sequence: TGTGCCAGCAGTTACTCGACTGTCGGGGGACGGGACAAGAACACCGGGGAGCTGTTTTTT. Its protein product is CASSYSTVGGRDKNTGELFF.

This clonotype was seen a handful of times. The CDR3 reads CASTATSAFYTDTQYF. The DNA of the CDR3 is TGTGCCAGCACCGCGACTAGCGCTTTTTACACAGATACGCAGTATTTT. This chain joins TRBV3-1 and TRBJ2-3, with TRBD2 identical over 8 bases. V lost 7 bases and J lost 2; bases outside the gene matches: 11. The CDR3 spans 16 residues. Germline CDR1 LGHDT, CDR2 YNNKEL (reference sequence).

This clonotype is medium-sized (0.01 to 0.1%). CDR3 in amino acids: CASSQETGSGANVLTF. The CDR3, as DNA: TGCGCCAGCAGCCAAGAGACAGGCTCTGGGGCCAACGTCCTGACTTTC. The J gene is TRBJ2-6, the V gene TRBV4-3; TRBD1 is a possible D gene (6 bases). CDR1 is LGHNA, CDR2 YSLEER, per germline. The CDR3 is 16 amino acids. Trimming removed 0 bases at V and 0 bases at J, with 6 bases between.

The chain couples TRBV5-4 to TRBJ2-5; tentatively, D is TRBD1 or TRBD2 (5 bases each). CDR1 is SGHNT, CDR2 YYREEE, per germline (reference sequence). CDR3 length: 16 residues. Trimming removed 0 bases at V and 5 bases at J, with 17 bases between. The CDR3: CASSLDGGARLETQYF. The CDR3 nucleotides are TGTGCCAGCAGCTTGGATGGGGGAGCCAGGTTGGAGACCCAGTACTTC.

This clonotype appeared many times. In DNA form, the CDR3 reads TGTGCCAGCAGCTTTCGACCCGGGGTCAAAGATACGCAGTATTTT. Residues: CASSFRPGVKDTQYF. The genes are TRBV9 and TRBJ2-3, with a tentative D call TRBD2 (5 bases). The CDR3 spans 15 residues. Germline V gives CDR1 SGDLS, CDR2 YYNGEE. V was pared by 4 bases and J by 5 bases, with 17 bases between.

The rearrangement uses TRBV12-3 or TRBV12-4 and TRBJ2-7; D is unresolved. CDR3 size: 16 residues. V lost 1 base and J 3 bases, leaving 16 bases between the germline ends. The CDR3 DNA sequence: TGTGCCAGCAGTTTAGGAAGTTTAGGTTTTGACTACGAGCAGTACTTC. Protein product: CASSLGSLGFDYEQYF.

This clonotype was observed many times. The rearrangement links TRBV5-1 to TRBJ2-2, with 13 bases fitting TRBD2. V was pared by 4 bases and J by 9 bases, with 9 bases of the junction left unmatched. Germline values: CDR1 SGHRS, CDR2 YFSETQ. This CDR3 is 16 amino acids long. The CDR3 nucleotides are TGCGCCAGCAGCCCGGTGACTAGCGGGGGGCACCGGGAGCTGTTTTTT. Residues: CASSPVTSGGHRELFF.